The 27 T cell receptor beta chains listed next were all sequenced from one sample in a study of cytomegalovirus exposure and HLA in healthy donors. 60 Vbeta and 13 Jbeta primers were used in PCR. Measured with immunoSEQ multiplex PCR; TCRdb has only the in-frame clones, and not every one. The sample yields approximately 260,000 clones, approximately 84% seen once. The sequencing sample was made of PBMCs. The receptors come from a middle-aged woman in good health and CMV-seropositive.

This chain links TRBV2 with TRBJ1-1, with D possibly matching TRBD1 (6 bases). Trimming removed 2 bases from V and 2 bases from J, with 12 bases in between. From germline, CDR1 is SNHLY and CDR2 FYNNEI. The CDR3 is made up of 15 amino acids. The CDR3 is CASSEYGTQNTEAFF. The CDR3 DNA reads as TGTGCCAGCAGTGAATATGGGACACAAAACACTGAAGCTTTCTTT.

This chain joins TRBV30 and TRBJ2-1; a weak D match, TRBD1 (5 bases). This CDR3 is 11 amino acids long. Germline assignment: CDR1 GTSNPN and CDR2 SVGIG (reference sequence). V was trimmed by 2 bases and J by 12 bases, leaving 11 bases between them. Here the CDR3 reads CAWSMGHRQFF. For the CDR3, the DNA is TGTGCCTGGAGTATGGGGCACCGGCAGTTCTTC.

The J gene is TRBJ2-3, the V gene TRBV27; 10 nucleotides align to TRBD2. The germline gives CDR1 MNHEY, CDR2 SMNVEV (reference sequence). V was clipped by 0 bases and J by 6 bases; unmatched bases: 9. The CDR3 totals 17 residues. CDR3 residues: CASSLSPTSGFRDTQYF. DNA of the CDR3: TGTGCCAGCAGTTTATCCCCGACTAGCGGGTTCCGGGATACGCAGTATTTT.

The chain couples TRBV5-1 to TRBJ2-1, with D perhaps TRBD2 (7 bases). This CDR3 has 17 residues. The V and J ends lost 0 bases and 5 bases respectively, with 18 bases between them. CDR1 is SGHRS, CDR2 YFSETQ, per germline. The CDR3 DNA reads as TGCGCCAGCAGCTTGGCCGGGGGCGGGGAGGGGAACAATGAGCAGTTCTTC. Amino acid sequence: CASSLAGGGEGNNEQFF.

In this sample, this clone turned up once. The chain is built from TRBV19 and TRBJ2-5; TRBD2 matches at 13 bases. The trim removed 3 bases at V and 5 bases at J, leaving 9 bases unmatched. The CDR3 length is 17 residues. CDR1 and CDR2 from the germline V gene are LNHDA and SQIVND (reference sequence). CDR3 bases: TGTGCCAGTAGTATTCGGACTAGCGGGAGTCTCACGGAGACCCAGTACTTC. It yields the protein CASSIRTSGSLTETQYF.

In its sample, this clone was seen a few times. This same CDR3 is encoded by further DNA sequences in the sample. The chain recombines TRBV5-1 with TRBJ2-1; D is perhaps TRBD1 (6 bases). There are 13 residues in the CDR3. V was shortened by 4 bases and J by 3 bases, with 8 bases between the two germline ends. Germline V CDR1 and CDR2: SGHRS, YFSETQ. CDR3 in DNA: TGCGCCAGCAGCACGGACAGCTACAATGAGCAGTTCTTC. This sequence encodes CASSTDSYNEQFF. Full variable domain (rest looked up from reference TRBV5-1 and TRBJ2-1): KAGVTQTPRYLIKTRGQQVTLSCSPISGHRSVSWYQQTPGQGLQFLFEYFSETQRNKGNFPGRFSGRQFSNSRSEMNVSTLELGDSALYLCASSTDSYNEQFFGPGTRLTVL.

The gene calls are TRBV6-5 and TRBJ1-1; 8 bases match TRBD1. The CDR3 has 15 amino acids. From germline, CDR1 is MNHEY and CDR2 SVGAGI. V was pared by 0 bases and J by 5 bases, with 5 bases of the junction left unmatched. The CDR3 here is CASSYSAGGETEAFF. CDR3 bases: TGTGCCAGCAGTTACTCGGCAGGGGGCGAGACTGAAGCTTTCTTT.

The J gene is TRBJ1-1, the V gene TRBV6-1; possible D gene TRBD1, 5 bases. The CDR3 runs to 13 residues. Germline assignment: CDR1 MNHNS and CDR2 SASEGT. The CDR3 DNA sequence: TGTGCTTTTTCCGCGGGGGGATGGACTGAAGCTTTCTTT. Its translation: CAFSAGGWTEAFF.

This clone was detected once. The J gene is TRBJ2-3, the V gene TRBV4-1, with 8 bases identical to TRBD1. V lost 2 bases to trimming and J lost 6 bases; unmatched junction nucleotides: 10. Germline CDR1 is MGHRA and CDR2 is YSYEKL. The CDR3 is 16 amino acids. The CDR3 sequence: CASSQTPQGVGDTQYF. The CDR3 region has the DNA TGCGCCAGCAGCCAAACACCACAGGGGGTTGGGGATACGCAGTATTTT.

The V gene is TRBV27, the J gene TRBJ2-7, with D possibly matching TRBD2 (5 bases). V lost 2 bases, J lost 2 bases, and 7 bases lay in between. Germline V gene lookup returns CDR1 MNHEY and CDR2 SMNVEV (reference sequence). This CDR3 is 13 amino acids long. This CDR3 reads CASSLRETYEQYF. The CDR3 DNA sequence: TGTGCCAGCAGTTTAAGGGAGACCTACGAGCAGTACTTC.

To note about this clone: Its ends do not fully match the called genes, so a read error is possible. V usage is TRBV5-4 and J usage is TRBJ2-1; 8 nucleotides align to TRBD2. This CDR3 region has 13 residues. Germline V gives CDR1 SGHNT, CDR2 YYREEE (reference sequence). The CDR3 sequence: CASSLPGGPSWVF. As DNA, the CDR3 is TGTGCCAGCAGCTTGCCGGGAGGGCCGAGTTGGGTCTTC.

This chain joins TRBV2 and TRBJ2-4, with 11 bases aligning to TRBD1. The CDR3 has 13 residues. After removal of 7 bases from V and 7 bases from J, the junction contained 3 bases not matched to a gene. Germline V gives CDR1 SNHLY, CDR2 FYNNEI. Written as DNA, the CDR3 is TGTGCCAGCAAAGGGACAGGGGGGAACATTCAGTACTTC. Its protein product is CASKGTGGNIQYF.

This clone has only one observation. The rearrangement uses TRBV28 and TRBJ2-7; 8 nucleotides line up with TRBD1. The germline gives CDR1 MDHEN, CDR2 SYDVKM. The CDR3 loop spans 13 amino acids. With V trimmed by 6 bases and J by 7 bases, 8 bases remained unmatched. CDR3 residues: CASRMGQAREQYF. The CDR3 DNA is TGTGCCAGCAGGATGGGACAGGCGAGGGAGCAGTACTTC.

CDR3 in amino acids: CASSVGTGVYNEQFF. The CDR3 region has the DNA TGTGCCAGCAGCGTAGGGACAGGGGTTTACAATGAGCAGTTCTTC. V is TRBV9 and J is TRBJ2-1; 9 nucleotides align to TRBD1. Unmatched junction bases numbered 2, after V lost 0 bases and J lost 4 bases. The CDR3 spans 15 residues. Germline CDR1 and CDR2: SGDLS and YYNGEE.

This chain joins TRBV7-9 and TRBJ2-7; 8 nucleotides align to TRBD2. CDR3 length: 16 amino acids. Germline values: CDR1 SEHNR, CDR2 FQNEAQ (reference sequence). V dropped 5 bases and J dropped 0; count of bases not matched to a gene: 9. The CDR3 reads CASSTLSGVSSYEQYF. The CDR3 DNA reads TGTGCCAGCAGCACCCTTAGCGGGGTAAGCTCCTACGAGCAGTACTTC.

This clone showed up just a few times. V usage is TRBV19 and J usage is TRBJ1-5; D possibly corresponds to TRBD1 (6 bases). This CDR3 has 16 amino acids. Germline lookup yields CDR1 LNHDA and CDR2 SQIVND (reference sequence). V was trimmed by 6 bases and J by 7 bases, leaving 22 bases between them. As DNA, the CDR3 is TGTGCCAGTAGGGACGCAGGGGAGGGAATGAGGCAGCCCCAGCATTTT. Protein product: CASRDAGEGMRQPQHF.

J is TRBJ2-2 and V is TRBV27, with TRBD2 identical over 7 bases. Germline trimming cut 0 bases from V and 2 bases from J; bases unmatched to any gene: 3. Germline values: CDR1 MNHEY, CDR2 SMNVEV (reference sequence). The CDR3 consists of 16 residues. DNA of the CDR3: TGTGCCAGCAGTTTATCGTGGACTAGTAACACCGGGGAGCTGTTTTTT. Translated, it gives CASSLSWTSNTGELFF.

The V and J genes are TRBV18 and TRBJ1-3; D not certain. The V end was cut by 1 base, the J end by 2 bases, with 9 bases between. Per the germline V gene, CDR1 is KGHSH and CDR2 is LQKENI. The CDR3 loop spans 15 amino acids. CDR3 in amino acids: CASSPLAGTGNTIYF. The CDR3 DNA sequence: TGTGCCAGCTCACCACTCGCGGGGACTGGAAACACCATATATTTT.

The chain uses TRBV6-5 and TRBJ2-7; D unresolved. The germline V gene encodes CDR1 MNHEY and CDR2 SVGAGI. V lost 2 bases and J 1 base, leaving 12 bases between the germline ends. The CDR3 extends over 15 amino acids. The CDR3 sequence: CASSYLPGSSYEQYF. In DNA, the CDR3 is TGTGCCAGCAGTTACCTCCCAGGCTCTTCCTACGAGCAGTACTTC.

The chain is built from TRBV19 and TRBJ2-6; 8 bases are a match to TRBD1. The CDR3 is 18 residues long. The trim removed 7 bases at V and 0 bases at J, leaving 11 bases unmatched. CDR1 and CDR2 from the germline V gene are LNHDA and SQIVND (reference sequence). DNA of the CDR3: TGTGCCAGTACCGTTCCGGGACAGGTTAGCTCTGGGGCCAACGTCCTGACTTTC. Translating gives CASTVPGQVSSGANVLTF.

The chain recombines TRBV28 with TRBJ1-5; 9 bases line up with TRBD1. CDR3 size: 16 residues. V gave up 1 base and J gave up 1 base; unmatched junction bases: 2. CDR1 is MDHEN and CDR2 is SYDVKM in the germline V gene. The CDR3 sequence: CASSLLGTGSNQPQHF. CDR3 sequence (DNA): TGTGCCAGCAGTTTATTGGGGACAGGGAGCAATCAGCCCCAGCATTTT.

This clone has only a few counts. This rearrangement joins TRBV21-1 to TRBJ2-2; TRBD2, the table's D call, lacks a check against the DNA. TRBV21-1 is a documented pseudogene. This CDR3 spans 18 amino acids. The CDR3 loop reads CASSKGGTGVVDTGELFF. In DNA, the CDR3 is TGTGCCAGCAGCAAAGGCGGGACGGGAGTTGTTGACACCGGGGAGCTGTTTTTT.

This chain joins TRBV9 and TRBJ1-1, with TRBD1 as a possible D gene (5 bases). Trimming removed 2 bases at V and 4 bases at J, with 12 bases between. In germline, CDR1 is SGDLS, CDR2 YYNGEE. The CDR3 extends over 14 amino acids. CDR3 residues: CASSVGGELTEAFF. The CDR3 bases are TGTGCCAGCAGCGTTGGGGGGGAACTCACTGAAGCTTTCTTT.

Concerning this clone itself: The sample has other DNA sequences that encode this CDR3 too. V is TRBV9 and J is TRBJ1-2; possible D gene TRBD1, 5 bases. Between the trimmed V and J ends, which lost 2 bases and 4 bases, there was a span of 6 bases. CDR1 SGDLS and CDR2 YYNGEE come from the germline V gene. CDR3 length: 12 residues. Here the CDR3 DNA reads TGTGCCAGCAGCGTCGGGGGCTATGGCTACACCTTC. This encodes CASSVGGYGYTF.

This clone was detected once. The chain carries TRBV6-5 and TRBJ1-1; D ambiguous. Deletions cut 1 base from V and 0 bases from J, with 12 bases between. CDR3 length: 16 amino acids. Germline-derived CDR1 and CDR2 are MNHEY and SVGAGI. The CDR3 DNA is TGTGCCAGCAGTTACTACGGAGCGAAATTGAACACTGAAGCTTTCTTT. The encoded protein is CASSYYGAKLNTEAFF.

The chain uses TRBV4-2 and TRBJ1-5, with D maybe TRBD1 (5 bases). The germline V and J ends were trimmed by 4 bases and 0 bases, with 10 bases remaining between them. This CDR3 region has 15 residues. Per germline, CDR1 LGHNA and CDR2 YNFKEQ. The CDR3 sequence: CASSRLTDSNQPQHF. The CDR3 DNA follows: TGTGCCAGCAGCCGCCTGACAGATAGCAATCAGCCCCAGCATTTT.

The chain joins TRBV9 to TRBJ2-2, with 13 bases identical to TRBD2. Germline lookup yields CDR1 SGDLS and CDR2 YYNGEE. V was clipped by 8 bases and J by 3 bases; unmatched bases: 16. The CDR3 sequence is 19 residues long. The CDR3 sequence: CARTGILAGGPSDTGELFF. CDR3 nucleotide sequence: TGTGCCAGGACCGGGATACTAGCGGGAGGGCCCTCGGACACCGGGGAGCTGTTTTTT.